What follows is one TCR beta chain and its context. Libraries were prepared by immunoSEQ multiplex PCR; TCRdb keeps only in-frame clonotypes and omits some of them. The table lists tens of thousands of clones, roughly 80% of them singletons. The J segment lost 5 bases and the V segment lost 4 bases, leaving 6 bases of the junction unmatched. This CDR3 region has 15 residues. Germline-derived CDR1 and CDR2 are SNHLY and FYNNEI. This sample was included in a study of blood T cell repertoires in COVID-19. The clonotype originates from an elderly man with acute or convalescent COVID-19. The source material was peripheral blood. The chain joins TRBV2 to TRBJ2-2; TRBD1 agrees at 8 bases. In nucleotides, the CDR3 is TGTGCCAGCAGTGCCAGGGGGCGAGTGACCGGGGAGCTGTTTTTT. It specifies CASSARGRVTGELFF.